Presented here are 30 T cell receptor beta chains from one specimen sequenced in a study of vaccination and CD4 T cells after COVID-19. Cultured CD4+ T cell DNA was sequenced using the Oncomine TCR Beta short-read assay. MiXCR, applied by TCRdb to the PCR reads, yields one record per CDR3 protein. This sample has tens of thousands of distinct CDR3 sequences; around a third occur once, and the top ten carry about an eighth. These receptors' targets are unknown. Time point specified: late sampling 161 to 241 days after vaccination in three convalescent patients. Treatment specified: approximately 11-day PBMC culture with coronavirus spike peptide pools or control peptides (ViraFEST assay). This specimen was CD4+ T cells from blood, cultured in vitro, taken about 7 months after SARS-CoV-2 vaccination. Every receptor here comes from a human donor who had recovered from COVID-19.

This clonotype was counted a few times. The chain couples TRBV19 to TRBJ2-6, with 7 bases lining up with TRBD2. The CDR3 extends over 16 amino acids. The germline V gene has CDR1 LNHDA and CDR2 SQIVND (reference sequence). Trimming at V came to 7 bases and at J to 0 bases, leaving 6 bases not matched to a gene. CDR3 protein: CASMRGKGSGANVLTF. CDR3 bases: TGTGCCAGTATGCGGGGGAAGGGCTCTGGGGCCAACGTCCTGACTTTC.

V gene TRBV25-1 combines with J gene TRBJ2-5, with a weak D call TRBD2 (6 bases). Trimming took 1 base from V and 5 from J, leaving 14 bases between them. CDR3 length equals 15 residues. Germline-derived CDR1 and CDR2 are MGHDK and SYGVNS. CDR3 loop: CASSESRGLFETQYF. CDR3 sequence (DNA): TGTGCCAGCAGTGAATCTCGAGGACTATTCGAGACCCAGTACTTC.

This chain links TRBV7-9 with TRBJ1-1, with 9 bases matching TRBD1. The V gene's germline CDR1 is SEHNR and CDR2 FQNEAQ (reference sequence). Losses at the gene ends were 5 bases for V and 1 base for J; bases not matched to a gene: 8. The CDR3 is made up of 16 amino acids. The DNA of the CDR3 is TGTGCCAGCAGCCCAGGTGGGGGACAGGGGAACACTGAAGCTTTCTTT. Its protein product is CASSPGGGQGNTEAFF.

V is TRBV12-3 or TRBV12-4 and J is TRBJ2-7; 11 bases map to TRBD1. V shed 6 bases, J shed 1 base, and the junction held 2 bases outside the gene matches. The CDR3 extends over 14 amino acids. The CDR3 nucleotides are TGTGCCAGCAGCGGGACAGGGGGTTCCTACGAGCAGTACTTC. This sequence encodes CASSGTGGSYEQYF.

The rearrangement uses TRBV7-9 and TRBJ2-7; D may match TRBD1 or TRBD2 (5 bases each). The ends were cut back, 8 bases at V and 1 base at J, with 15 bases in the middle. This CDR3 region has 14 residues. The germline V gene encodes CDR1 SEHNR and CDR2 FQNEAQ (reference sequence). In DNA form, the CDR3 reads TGTGCCAGCGGAAATGGGGACGGGTCCTACGAGCAGTACTTC. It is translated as CASGNGDGSYEQYF.

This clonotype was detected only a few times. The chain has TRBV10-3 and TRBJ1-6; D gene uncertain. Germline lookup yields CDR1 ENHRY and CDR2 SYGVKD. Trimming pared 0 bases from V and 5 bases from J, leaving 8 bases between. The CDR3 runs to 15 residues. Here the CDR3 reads CAISESTANNSPLHF. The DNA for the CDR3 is TGTGCCATCAGTGAGTCCACAGCAAATAATTCACCCCTCCACTTT.

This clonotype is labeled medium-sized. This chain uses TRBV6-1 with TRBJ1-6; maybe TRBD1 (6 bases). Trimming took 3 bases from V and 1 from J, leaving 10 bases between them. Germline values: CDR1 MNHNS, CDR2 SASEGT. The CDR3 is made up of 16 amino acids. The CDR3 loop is CASSDIQGSYNSPLHF. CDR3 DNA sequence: TGTGCCAGCAGTGATATCCAGGGGTCCTATAATTCACCCCTCCACTTT.

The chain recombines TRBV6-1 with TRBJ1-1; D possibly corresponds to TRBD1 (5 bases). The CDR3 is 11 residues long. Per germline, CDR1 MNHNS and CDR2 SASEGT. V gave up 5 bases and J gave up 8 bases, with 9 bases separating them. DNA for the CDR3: TGTGCCAGCAGTAGGGGACGGGAAGCTTTCTTT. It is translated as CASSRGREAFF.

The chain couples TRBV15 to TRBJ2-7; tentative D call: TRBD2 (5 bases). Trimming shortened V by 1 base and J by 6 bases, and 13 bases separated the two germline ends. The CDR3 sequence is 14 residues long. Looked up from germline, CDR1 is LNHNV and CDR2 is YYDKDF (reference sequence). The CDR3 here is CATSRGGRRVEQYF. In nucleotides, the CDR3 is TGTGCCACCAGCAGAGGAGGGAGACGGGTCGAGCAGTACTTC.

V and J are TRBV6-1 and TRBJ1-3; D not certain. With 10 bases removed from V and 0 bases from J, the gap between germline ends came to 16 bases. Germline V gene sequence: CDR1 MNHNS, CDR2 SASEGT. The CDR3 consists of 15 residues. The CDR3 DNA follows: TGTGCCACCAAAGACGGACTCCGCTCTGGAAACACCATATATTTT. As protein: CATKDGLRSGNTIYF.

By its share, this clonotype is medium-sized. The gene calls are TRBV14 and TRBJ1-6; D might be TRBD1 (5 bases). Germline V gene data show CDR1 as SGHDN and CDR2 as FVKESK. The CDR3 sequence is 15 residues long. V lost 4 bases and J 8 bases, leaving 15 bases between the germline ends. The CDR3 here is CASSRDSNWDSPLHF. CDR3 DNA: TGTGCCAGCAGCCGGGACTCGAATTGGGATTCACCCCTCCACTTT.

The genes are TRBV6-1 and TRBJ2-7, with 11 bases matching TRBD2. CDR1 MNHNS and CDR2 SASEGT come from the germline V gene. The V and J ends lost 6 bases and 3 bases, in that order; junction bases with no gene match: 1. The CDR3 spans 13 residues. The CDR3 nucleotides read TGTGCCAGCAGACTAGCGGGAGTCTACGAGCAGTACTTC. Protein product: CASRLAGVYEQYF.

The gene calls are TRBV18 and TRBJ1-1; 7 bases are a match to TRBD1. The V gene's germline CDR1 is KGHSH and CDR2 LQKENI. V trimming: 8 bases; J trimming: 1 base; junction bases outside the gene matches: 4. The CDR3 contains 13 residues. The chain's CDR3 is CASAGQANTEAFF. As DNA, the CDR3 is TGTGCCAGCGCCGGACAGGCGAACACTGAAGCTTTCTTT.

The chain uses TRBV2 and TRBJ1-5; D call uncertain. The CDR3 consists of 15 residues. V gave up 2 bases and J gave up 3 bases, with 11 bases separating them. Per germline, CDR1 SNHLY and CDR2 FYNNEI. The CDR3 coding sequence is TGTGCCAGCAGTGAATCTGGGCATCTCAATCAGCCCCAGCATTTT. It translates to CASSESGHLNQPQHF.

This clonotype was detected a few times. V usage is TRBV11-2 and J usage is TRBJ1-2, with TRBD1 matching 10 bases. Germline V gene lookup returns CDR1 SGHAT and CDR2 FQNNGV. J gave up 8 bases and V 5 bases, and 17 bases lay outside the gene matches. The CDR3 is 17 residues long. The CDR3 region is CASSPISRDRGVPGYTF. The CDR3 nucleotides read TGTGCCAGCAGCCCTATAAGCCGGGACAGGGGCGTTCCAGGCTACACCTTC.

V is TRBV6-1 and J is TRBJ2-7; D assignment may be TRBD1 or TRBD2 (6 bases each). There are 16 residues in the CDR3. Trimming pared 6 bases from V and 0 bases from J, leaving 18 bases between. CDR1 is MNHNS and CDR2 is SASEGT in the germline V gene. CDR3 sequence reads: CASSLGGGGPSYEQYF. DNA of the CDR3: TGTGCCAGCAGCCTTGGAGGGGGAGGCCCCTCCTACGAGCAGTACTTC.

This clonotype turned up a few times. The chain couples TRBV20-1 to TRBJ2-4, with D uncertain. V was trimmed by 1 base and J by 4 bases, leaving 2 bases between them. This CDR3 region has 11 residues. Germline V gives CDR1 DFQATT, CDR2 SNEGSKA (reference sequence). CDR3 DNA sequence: TGCAGTGCTAGAGGGAAAAACATTCAGTACTTC. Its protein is CSARGKNIQYF.

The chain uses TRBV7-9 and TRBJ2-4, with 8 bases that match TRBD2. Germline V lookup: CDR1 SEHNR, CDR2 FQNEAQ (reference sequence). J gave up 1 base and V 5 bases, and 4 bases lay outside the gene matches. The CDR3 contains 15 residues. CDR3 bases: TGTGCCAGCAGCCCAGGCGGGGGGGCCAAAAACATTCAGTACTTC. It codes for CASSPGGGAKNIQYF.

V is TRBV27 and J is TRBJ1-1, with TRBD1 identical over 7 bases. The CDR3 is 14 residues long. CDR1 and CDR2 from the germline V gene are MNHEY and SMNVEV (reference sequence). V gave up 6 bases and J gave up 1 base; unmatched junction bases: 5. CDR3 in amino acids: CASSLTGRNTEAFF. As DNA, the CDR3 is TGTGCCAGCAGCCTGACAGGGAGGAACACTGAAGCTTTCTTT.

CDR3 bases: TGTGCCAGCAGTGAATCGTGGGAAAGAGCTGGCTACACCTTC. This sequence encodes CASSESWERAGYTF. The chain is built from TRBV6-1 and TRBJ1-2; the D is unclear. V lost 2 bases, J lost 7 bases, and 14 bases lay in between. The CDR3 consists of 14 residues. Germline V gene lookup returns CDR1 MNHNS and CDR2 SASEGT.

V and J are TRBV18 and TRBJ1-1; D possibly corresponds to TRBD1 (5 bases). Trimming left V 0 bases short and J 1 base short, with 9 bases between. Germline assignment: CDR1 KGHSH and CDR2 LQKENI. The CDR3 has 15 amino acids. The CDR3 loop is CASSPPLGQNTEAFF. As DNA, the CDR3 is TGTGCCAGCTCACCACCTCTTGGACAGAACACTGAAGCTTTCTTT.

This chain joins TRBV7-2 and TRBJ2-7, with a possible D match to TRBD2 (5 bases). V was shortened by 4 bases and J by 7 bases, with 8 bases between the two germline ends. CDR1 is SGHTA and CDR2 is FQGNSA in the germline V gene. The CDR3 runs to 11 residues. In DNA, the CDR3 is TGTGCCAGCAGCTCCCGGGGTGAGCAGTACTTC. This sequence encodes CASSSRGEQYF.

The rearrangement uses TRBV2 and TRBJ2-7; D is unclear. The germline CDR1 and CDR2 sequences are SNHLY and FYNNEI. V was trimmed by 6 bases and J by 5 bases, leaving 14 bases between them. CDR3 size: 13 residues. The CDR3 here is CASRRRTPDEQYF. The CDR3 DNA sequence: TGTGCCAGCAGAAGGCGGACCCCTGACGAGCAGTACTTC. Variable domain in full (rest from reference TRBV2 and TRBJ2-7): EPEVTQTPSHQVTQMGQEVILRCVPISNHLYFYWYRQILGQKVEFLVSFYNNEISEKSEIFDDQFSVERPDGSNFTLKIRSTKLEDSAMYFCASRRRTPDEQYFGPGTRLTVT.

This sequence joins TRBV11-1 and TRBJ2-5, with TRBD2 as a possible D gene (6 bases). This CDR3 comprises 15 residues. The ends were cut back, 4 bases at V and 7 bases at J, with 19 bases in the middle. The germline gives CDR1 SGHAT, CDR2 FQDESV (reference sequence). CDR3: CASSSGGSVGGTQYF. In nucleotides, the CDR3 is TGTGCCAGCAGCTCTGGGGGGTCGGTGGGCGGGACCCAGTACTTC.

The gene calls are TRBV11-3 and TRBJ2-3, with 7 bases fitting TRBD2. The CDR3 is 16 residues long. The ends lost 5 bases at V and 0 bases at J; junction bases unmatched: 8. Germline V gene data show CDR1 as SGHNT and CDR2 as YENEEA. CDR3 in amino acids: CASSPPLAASTDTQYF. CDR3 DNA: TGTGCCAGCAGCCCCCCCCTAGCGGCTAGCACAGATACGCAGTATTTT. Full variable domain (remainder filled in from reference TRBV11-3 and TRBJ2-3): EAGVVQSPRYKIIEKKQPVAFWCNPISGHNTLYWYLQNLGQGPELLIRYENEEAVDDSQLPKDRFSAERLKGVDSTLKIQPAELGDSAVYLCASSPPLAASTDTQYFGPGTRLTVL.

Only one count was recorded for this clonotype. Here the CDR3 DNA reads TGTGCCAGTAGTATTCTGGGCACTGAAGCTTTCTTT. This encodes CASSILGTEAFF. This chain joins TRBV19 and TRBJ1-1; D call uncertain. V lost 3 bases to trimming and J lost 4 bases, with 6 bases between them. From germline, CDR1 is LNHDA and CDR2 SQIVND (reference sequence). This CDR3 has 12 amino acids.

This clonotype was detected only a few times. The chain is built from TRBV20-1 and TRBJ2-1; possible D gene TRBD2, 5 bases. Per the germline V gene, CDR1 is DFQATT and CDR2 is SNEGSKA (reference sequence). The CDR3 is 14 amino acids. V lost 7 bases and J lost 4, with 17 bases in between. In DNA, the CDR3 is TGCAGTGTCCCCGGAGGTGGTGCGTACAATGAGCAGTTCTTC. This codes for CSVPGGGAYNEQFF.

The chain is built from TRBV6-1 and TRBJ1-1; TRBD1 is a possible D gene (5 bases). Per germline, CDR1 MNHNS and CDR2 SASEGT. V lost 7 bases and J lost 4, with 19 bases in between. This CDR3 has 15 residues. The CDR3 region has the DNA TGTGCCAGCATACCCCTGATGACAGCCGCCACTGAAGCTTTCTTT. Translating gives CASIPLMTAATEAFF.

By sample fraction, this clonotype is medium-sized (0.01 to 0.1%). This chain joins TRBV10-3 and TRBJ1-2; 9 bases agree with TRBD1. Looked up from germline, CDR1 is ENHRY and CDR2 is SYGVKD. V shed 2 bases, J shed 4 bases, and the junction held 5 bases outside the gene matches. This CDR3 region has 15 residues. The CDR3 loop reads CAISEPGQGIYGYTF. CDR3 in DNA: TGTGCCATCAGTGAGCCGGGACAGGGAATCTATGGCTACACCTTC.

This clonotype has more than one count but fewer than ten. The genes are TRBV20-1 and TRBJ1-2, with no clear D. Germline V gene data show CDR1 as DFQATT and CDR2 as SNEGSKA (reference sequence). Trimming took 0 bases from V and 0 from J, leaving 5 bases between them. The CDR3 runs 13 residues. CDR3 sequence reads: CSARDPTNYGYTF. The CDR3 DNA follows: TGCAGTGCTAGAGATCCTACTAACTATGGCTACACCTTC.